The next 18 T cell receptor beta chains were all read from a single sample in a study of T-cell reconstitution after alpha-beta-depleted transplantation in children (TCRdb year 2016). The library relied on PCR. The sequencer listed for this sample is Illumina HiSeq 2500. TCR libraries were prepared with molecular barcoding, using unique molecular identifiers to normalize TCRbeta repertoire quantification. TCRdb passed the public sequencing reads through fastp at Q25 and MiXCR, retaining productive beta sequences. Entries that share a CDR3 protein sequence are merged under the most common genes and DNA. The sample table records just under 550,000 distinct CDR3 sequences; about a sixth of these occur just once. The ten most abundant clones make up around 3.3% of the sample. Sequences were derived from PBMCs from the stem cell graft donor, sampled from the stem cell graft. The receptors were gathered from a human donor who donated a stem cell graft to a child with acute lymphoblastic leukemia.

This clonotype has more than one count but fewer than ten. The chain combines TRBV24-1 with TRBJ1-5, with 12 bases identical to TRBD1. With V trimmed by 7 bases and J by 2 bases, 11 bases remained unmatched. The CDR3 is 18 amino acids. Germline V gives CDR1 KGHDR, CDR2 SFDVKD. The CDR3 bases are TGTGCCACCAGCGGGACAGGGGGCGGAGGATATGGCAATCAGCCCCAGCATTTT. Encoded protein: CATSGTGGGGYGNQPQHF.

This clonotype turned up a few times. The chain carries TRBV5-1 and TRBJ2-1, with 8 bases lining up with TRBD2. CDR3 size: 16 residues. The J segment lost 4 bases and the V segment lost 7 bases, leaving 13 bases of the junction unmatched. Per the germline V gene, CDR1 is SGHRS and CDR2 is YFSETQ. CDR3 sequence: CASRPGGVAGYNEQFF. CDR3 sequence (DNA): TGCGCCAGCCGTCCCGGCGGGGTAGCGGGATACAATGAGCAGTTCTTC.

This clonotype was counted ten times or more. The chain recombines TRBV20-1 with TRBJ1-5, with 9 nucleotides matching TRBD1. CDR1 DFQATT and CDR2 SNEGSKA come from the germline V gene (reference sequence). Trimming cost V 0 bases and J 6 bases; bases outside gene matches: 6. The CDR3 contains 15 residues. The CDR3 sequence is CSARDLTGGSQPQHF. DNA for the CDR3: TGCAGTGCTAGAGATCTGACAGGGGGAAGTCAGCCCCAGCATTTT.

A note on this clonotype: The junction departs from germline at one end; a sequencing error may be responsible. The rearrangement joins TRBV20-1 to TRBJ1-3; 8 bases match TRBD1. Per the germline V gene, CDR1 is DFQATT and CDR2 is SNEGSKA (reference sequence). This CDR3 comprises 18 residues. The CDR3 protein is CCARGIGQGTVSGNTIYF. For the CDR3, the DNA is TGCTGTGCTAGAGGGATTGGACAGGGAACCGTCTCTGGAAACACCATATATTTT.

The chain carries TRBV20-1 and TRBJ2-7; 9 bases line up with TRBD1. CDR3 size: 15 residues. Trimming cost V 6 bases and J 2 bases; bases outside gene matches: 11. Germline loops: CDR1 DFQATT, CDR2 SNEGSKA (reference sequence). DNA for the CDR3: TGCAGTGCACAGGGGGCAGGGCTAGCGCCCTACGAGCAGTACTTC. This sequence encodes CSAQGAGLAPYEQYF.

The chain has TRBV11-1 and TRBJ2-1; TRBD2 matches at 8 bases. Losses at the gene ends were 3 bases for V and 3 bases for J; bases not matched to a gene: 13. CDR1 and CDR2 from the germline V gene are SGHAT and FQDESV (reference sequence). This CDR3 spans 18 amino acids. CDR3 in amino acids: CASSFSDLTSGLYNEQFF. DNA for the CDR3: TGTGCCAGCAGCTTCTCCGACTTAACTAGCGGCCTCTACAATGAGCAGTTCTTC.

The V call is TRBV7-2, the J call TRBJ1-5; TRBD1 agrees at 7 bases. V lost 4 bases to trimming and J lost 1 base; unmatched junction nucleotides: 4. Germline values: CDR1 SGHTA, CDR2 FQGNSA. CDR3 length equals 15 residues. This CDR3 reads CASSSQTGSNQPQHF. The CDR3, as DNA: TGTGCCAGCAGCTCCCAGACAGGGAGCAATCAGCCCCAGCATTTT.

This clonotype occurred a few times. In nucleotides, the CDR3 is TGTGCCAGCAGCCAAGTGGGCGAGCAGTACTTC. Translation gives CASSQVGEQYF. The rearrangement uses TRBV3-1 and TRBJ2-7; D not certain. CDR1 LGHDT and CDR2 YNNKEL come from the germline V gene (reference sequence). The CDR3 covers 11 residues. V was pared by 1 base and J by 6 bases, with 4 bases between.

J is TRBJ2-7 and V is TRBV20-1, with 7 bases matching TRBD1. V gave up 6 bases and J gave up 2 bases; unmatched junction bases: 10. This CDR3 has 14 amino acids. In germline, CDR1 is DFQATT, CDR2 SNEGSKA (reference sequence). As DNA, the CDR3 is TGCAGTGCGCCAAGGGGGCCCCCCCCCTACGAGCAGTACTTC. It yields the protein CSAPRGPPPYEQYF.

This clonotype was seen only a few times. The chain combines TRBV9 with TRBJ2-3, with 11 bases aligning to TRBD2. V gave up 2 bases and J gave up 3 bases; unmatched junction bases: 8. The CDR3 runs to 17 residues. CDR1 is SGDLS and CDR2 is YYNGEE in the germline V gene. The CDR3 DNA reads TGTGCCAGCAGCGTCCCTATAGCGGGAGGGCCGACAGATACGCAGTATTTT. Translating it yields CASSVPIAGGPTDTQYF.

The CDR3 region is CASSLVEREGNYHEQYF. The CDR3 DNA reads as TGCGCCAGCAGCTTGGTCGAGCGGGAGGGCAACTACCACGAGCAGTACTTC. This sequence joins TRBV5-1 and TRBJ2-7; 10 nucleotides line up with TRBD2. CDR1 and CDR2 (germline): SGHRS, YFSETQ. This CDR3 region has 17 residues. The V segment lost 0 bases and the J segment 5 bases; nucleotides outside the gene matches: 11.

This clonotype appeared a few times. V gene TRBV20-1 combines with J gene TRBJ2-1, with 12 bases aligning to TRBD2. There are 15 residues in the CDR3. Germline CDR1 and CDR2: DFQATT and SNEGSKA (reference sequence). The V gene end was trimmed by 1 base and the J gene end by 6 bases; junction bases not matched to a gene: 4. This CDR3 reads CSARAPSGRANEQFF. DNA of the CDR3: TGCAGTGCTAGAGCTCCTAGCGGGAGGGCCAATGAGCAGTTCTTC.

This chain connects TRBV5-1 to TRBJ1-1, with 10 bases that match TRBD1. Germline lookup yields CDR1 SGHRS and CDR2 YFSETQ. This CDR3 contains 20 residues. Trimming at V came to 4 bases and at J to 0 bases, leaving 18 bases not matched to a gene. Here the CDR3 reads CASSEEGQGRILPMNTEAFF. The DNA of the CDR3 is TGCGCCAGCAGCGAGGAGGGACAGGGGAGGATCCTACCTATGAACACTGAAGCTTTCTTT.

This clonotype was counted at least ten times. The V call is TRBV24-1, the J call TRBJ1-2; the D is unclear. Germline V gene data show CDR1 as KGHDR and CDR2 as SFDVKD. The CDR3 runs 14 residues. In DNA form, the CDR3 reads TGTGTCCATGGGCTCCGGGAGCCGCGCTATGGCTACACCTTC. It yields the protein CVHGLREPRYGYTF.

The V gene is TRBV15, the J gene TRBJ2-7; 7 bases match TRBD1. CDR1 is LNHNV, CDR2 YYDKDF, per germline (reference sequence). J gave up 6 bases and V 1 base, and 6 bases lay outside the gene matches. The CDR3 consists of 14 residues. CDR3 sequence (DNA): TGTGCCACCAGCAGAGTTAACAGGGGTGTCGAGCAGTACTTC. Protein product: CATSRVNRGVEQYF.

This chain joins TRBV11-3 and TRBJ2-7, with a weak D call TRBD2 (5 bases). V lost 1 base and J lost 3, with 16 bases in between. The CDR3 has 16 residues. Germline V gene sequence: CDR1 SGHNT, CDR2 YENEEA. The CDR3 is CASSLGDGERDYEQYF. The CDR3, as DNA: TGTGCCAGCAGCTTAGGCGACGGGGAACGGGACTACGAGCAGTACTTC.

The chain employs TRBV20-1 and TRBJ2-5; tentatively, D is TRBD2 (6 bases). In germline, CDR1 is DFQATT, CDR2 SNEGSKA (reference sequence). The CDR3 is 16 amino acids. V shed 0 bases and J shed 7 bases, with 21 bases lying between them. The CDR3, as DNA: TGCAGTGCTAGAGACCGGAATAGCGGCGTGGGATTGACCCAGTACTTC. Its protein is CSARDRNSGVGLTQYF.

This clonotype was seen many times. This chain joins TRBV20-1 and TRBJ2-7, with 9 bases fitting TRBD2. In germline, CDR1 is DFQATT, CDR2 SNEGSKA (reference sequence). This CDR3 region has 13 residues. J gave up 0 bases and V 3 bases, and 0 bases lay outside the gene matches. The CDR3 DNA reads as TGCAGTGCTAGGACTAGCGGCTCCTACGAGCAGTACTTC. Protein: CSARTSGSYEQYF.